The T cell receptor beta chain under discussion was sequenced for a study of T cells in Graves' hyperthyroidism and ophthalmopathy. Study findings and constraints: Peripheral blood also featured most of the thyroid clonotypes expanded above 0.001. Ophthalmopathy and stable hyperthyroidism were separated by a 13 V-J model.

CDR3 length: 14 residues. Germline V gene sequence: CDR1 SEHNR, CDR2 FQNEAQ (reference sequence). Trimming left V 0 bases short and J 4 bases short, with 9 bases between. This clonotype was seen only a few times. What it recognizes is unknown. Researchers took RNA transcripts and amplified the TCR beta CDR3 regions from them. Initially, a first-round RT-PCR of the TCR CDR3 employed the HTBI primer set. MiXCR, run by TCRdb on the multiplex PCR reads, gives a single entry per CDR3 protein. The data show 660,000 or so distinct CDR3 sequences, about a fifth seen once. Specimen: blood. The receptor was derived from a man under 40 with Graves' ophthalmopathy. The rearrangement links TRBV7-9 to TRBJ2-5; D not resolved. The CDR3 DNA sequence: TGTGCCAGCAGCTTAGCGATTAGGGCAGAGACCCAGTACTTC. It translates to CASSLAIRAETQYF.